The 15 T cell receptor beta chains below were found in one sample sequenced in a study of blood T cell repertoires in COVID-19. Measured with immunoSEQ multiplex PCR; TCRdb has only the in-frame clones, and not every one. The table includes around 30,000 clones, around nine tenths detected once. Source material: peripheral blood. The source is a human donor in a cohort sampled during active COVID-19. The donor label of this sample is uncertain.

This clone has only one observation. Written as DNA, the CDR3 is TGTGCCAGCAGCTTAGACAGATTAAAAATGAACACTGAAGCTTTCTTT. As protein: CASSLDRLKMNTEAFF. The chain couples TRBV7-9 to TRBJ1-1, with D hard to call. Trimming removed 1 base at V and 0 bases at J, with 12 bases between. This CDR3 has 16 amino acids. CDR1 SEHNR and CDR2 FQNEAQ come from the germline V gene (reference sequence).

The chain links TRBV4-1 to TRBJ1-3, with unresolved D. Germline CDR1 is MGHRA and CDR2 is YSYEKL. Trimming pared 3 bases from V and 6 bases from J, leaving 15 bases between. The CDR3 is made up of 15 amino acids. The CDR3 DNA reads TGCGCCAGCAGCCATCCCTGGGCAGCCCAAAACACCATATATTTT. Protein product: CASSHPWAAQNTIYF.

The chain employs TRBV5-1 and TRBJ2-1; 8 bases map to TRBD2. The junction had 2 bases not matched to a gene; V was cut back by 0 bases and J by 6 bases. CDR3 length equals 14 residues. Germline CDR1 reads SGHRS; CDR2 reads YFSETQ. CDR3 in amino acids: CASSLGLAGNEQFF. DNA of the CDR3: TGCGCCAGCAGCTTGGGTCTAGCGGGCAATGAGCAGTTCTTC.

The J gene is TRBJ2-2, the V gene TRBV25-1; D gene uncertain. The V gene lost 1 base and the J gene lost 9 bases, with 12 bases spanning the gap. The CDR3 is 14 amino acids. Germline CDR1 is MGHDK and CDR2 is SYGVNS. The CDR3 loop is CASSELTDDRELFF. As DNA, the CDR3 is TGTGCCAGCAGTGAATTAACTGATGATAGGGAGCTGTTTTTT.

CDR3 sequence (DNA): TGTGCCTGGGTCCGGACAGGGAGCACCGGGGAGCTGTTTTTT. The encoded protein is CAWVRTGSTGELFF. This chain connects TRBV30 to TRBJ2-2; 8 bases are a match to TRBD1. The CDR3 contains 14 residues. Trimming removed 5 bases from V and 4 bases from J; junction bases left unmatched: 6. Germline V lookup: CDR1 GTSNPN, CDR2 SVGIG (reference sequence).

The CDR3 is CGISRGIQETQYF. DNA for the CDR3: TGTGGCATATCTCGCGGAATCCAAGAGACCCAGTACTTC. The chain combines TRBV28 with TRBJ2-5; D not resolved. CDR3 size: 13 residues. Per germline, CDR1 MDHEN and CDR2 SYDVKM.

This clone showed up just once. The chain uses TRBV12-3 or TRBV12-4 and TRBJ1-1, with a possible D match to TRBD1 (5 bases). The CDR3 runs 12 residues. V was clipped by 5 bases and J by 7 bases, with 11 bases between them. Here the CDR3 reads CASSQTAIEAFF. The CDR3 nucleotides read TGTGCCAGCAGTCAGACAGCAATTGAAGCTTTCTTT.

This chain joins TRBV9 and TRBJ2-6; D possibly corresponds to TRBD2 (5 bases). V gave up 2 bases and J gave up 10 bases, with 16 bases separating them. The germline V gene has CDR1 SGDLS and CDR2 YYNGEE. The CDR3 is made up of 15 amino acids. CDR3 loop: CASSVGTSGRNVLTF. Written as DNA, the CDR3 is TGTGCCAGCAGCGTGGGTACCAGCGGCCGGAACGTCCTGACTTTC.

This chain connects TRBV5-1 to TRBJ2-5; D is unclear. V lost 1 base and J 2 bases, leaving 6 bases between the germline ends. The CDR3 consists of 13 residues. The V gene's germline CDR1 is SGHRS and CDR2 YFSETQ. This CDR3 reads CASSLIPQETQYF. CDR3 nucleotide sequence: TGCGCCAGCAGCTTGATTCCACAAGAGACCCAGTACTTC.

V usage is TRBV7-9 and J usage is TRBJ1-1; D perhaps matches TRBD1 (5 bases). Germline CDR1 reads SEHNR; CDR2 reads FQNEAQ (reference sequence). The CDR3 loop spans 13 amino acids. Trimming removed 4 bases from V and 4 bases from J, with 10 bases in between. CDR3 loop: CASSSQGGTEAFF. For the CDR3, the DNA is TGTGCCAGCAGCTCCCAGGGTGGCACTGAAGCTTTCTTT.

As DNA, the CDR3 is TGCAGCGTTGGAGGAGGGAGGGAGGAAGATACGCAGTATTTT. This translates into CSVGGGREEDTQYF. The chain joins TRBV29-1 to TRBJ2-3; 7 bases map to TRBD2. The CDR3 runs to 14 residues. The trim removed 4 bases at V and 5 bases at J, leaving 9 bases unmatched. Germline values: CDR1 SQVTM, CDR2 ANQGSEA.

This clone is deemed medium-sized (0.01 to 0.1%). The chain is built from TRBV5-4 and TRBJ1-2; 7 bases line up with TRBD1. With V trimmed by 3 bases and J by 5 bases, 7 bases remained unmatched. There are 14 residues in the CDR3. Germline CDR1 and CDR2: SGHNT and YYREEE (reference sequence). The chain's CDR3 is CASSSTTGMYGYTF. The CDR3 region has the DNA TGTGCCAGCAGCTCCACGACAGGGATGTATGGCTACACCTTC.

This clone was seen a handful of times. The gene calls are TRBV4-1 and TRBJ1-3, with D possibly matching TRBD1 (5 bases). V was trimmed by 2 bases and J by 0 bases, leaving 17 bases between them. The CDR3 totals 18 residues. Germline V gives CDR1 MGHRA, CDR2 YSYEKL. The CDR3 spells CASSQNSQGRSSGNTIYF. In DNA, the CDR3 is TGCGCCAGCAGCCAAAATTCGCAGGGCCGAAGCTCTGGAAACACCATATATTTT.

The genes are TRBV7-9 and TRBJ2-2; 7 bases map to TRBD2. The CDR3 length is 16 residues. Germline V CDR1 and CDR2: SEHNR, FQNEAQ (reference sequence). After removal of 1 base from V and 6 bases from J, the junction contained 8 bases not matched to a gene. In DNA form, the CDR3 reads TGTGCCAGCAGCTTAGTAGAAGCGGGATCCCCCGGGGAGCTGTTTTTT. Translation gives CASSLVEAGSPGELFF.

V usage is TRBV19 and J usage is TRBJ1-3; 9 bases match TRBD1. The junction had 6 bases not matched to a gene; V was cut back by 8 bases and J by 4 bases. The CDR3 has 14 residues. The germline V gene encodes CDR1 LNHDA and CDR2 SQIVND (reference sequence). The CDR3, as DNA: TGTGCCAGTCAACAGGGGGCGCGGGGAAACACCATATATTTT. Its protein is CASQQGARGNTIYF.